The 6 T cell receptor beta chains below come from one sample, sequenced in a study of tumor-infiltrating lymphocytes in primary liver carcinoma. Constant-region priming of approximately 0.55 ug total RNA yielded TCR beta cDNA. Three rounds of nested multiplex PCR with slightly modified ARM-PCR produced TCR beta libraries. Researchers ran the first two PCR rounds for ten to eleven cycles each with TRBV1-TRBV30 forward primers and a C-beta reverse primer. TCRdb reprocessed the multiplex PCR reads via MiXCR and lists one record per CDR3 protein. The sample consists of some 320,000 distinct CDR3 sequences, 65% of them appearing once. Germline DNA was extracted too, while blood RNA derived from unsorted whole blood. The sequenced sample was peripheral blood. The receptors were gathered from a middle-aged man with primary liver carcinoma and hepatitis B virus infection.

Judged by abundance, this clonotype is large (0.1 to 1%). The J gene is TRBJ1-3, the V gene TRBV6-6; D not certain. V dropped 7 bases and J dropped 4 bases, with 2 bases sitting between them. Germline CDR1 MNHNY, CDR2 SVGAGI (reference sequence). The CDR3 sequence is 10 residues long. CDR3 loop: CASTGNTIYF. The CDR3 coding sequence is TGTGCCAGCACCGGAAACACCATATATTTT.

There are many counts of this clonotype. DNA of the CDR3: TGTGCCAGCAGTTCCGGACTAGCGTTAGGCTCCTACGAGCAGTACTTC. Its protein product is CASSSGLALGSYEQYF. V usage is TRBV28 and J usage is TRBJ2-7; TRBD2 agrees at 9 bases. V trimming: 4 bases; J trimming: 0 bases; junction bases outside the gene matches: 7. The germline CDR1 and CDR2 sequences are MDHEN and SYDVKM. The CDR3 is made up of 16 amino acids. Full variable domain (missing parts from reference TRBV28 and TRBJ2-7): DVKVTQSSRYLVKRTGEKVFLECVQDMDHENMFWYRQDPGLGLRLIYFSYDVKMKEKGDIPEGYSVSREKKERFSLILESASTNQTSMYLCASSSGLALGSYEQYFGPGTRLTVT.

This clonotype was seen at least ten times. V usage is TRBV5-4 and J usage is TRBJ1-2; 8 bases map to TRBD1. This CDR3 is 13 amino acids long. V dropped 1 base and J dropped 13; count of bases not matched to a gene: 9. Germline V CDR1 and CDR2: SGHNT, YYREEE (reference sequence). The CDR3 nucleotides are TGTGCCAGCAGCTTGCAGGGGGCGCAGGTCTCCACCTTC. It translates to CASSLQGAQVSTF.

Comment on this clonotype: Since no conserved phenylalanine or tryptophan closes the CDR3, a read error is the likely cause. The genes are TRBV10-3 and TRBJ2-7; TRBD2 might be the D (6 bases). Germline lookup yields CDR1 ENHRY and CDR2 SYGVKD. The CDR3 runs 15 residues. The DNA of the CDR3 is TGCGCCATCGGACCAGCGGGTCCTCTCTCCTACGAGCAGTACTCC. Protein: CAIGPAGPLSYEQYS.

This clonotype was observed a handful of times. The chain is built from TRBV11-2 and TRBJ1-1, with 11 bases fitting TRBD1. Trimming cost V 2 bases and J 7 bases; bases outside gene matches: 6. The CDR3 loop spans 15 amino acids. The germline gives CDR1 SGHAT, CDR2 FQNNGV. CDR3 sequence (DNA): TGTGCCAGCAGCTTAATGGGACAGGGGGTTGTTGAAGCTTTCTTT. It is translated as CASSLMGQGVVEAFF.

As regards this clonotype: A read error may be the cause here, since a much bigger clone is one base away. This chain links TRBV4-2 with TRBJ2-1; TRBD2 agrees at 8 bases. This CDR3 spans 16 amino acids. Germline V gene data show CDR1 as LGHNA and CDR2 as YNFKEQ. Germline trimming cut 3 bases from V and 6 bases from J; bases unmatched to any gene: 10. The CDR3 DNA reads TGTGCCAGCAGCCATAGTGAGACTAGCGTCGGCAATGAGCAGTTCTTC. It yields the protein CASSHSETSVGNEQFF.